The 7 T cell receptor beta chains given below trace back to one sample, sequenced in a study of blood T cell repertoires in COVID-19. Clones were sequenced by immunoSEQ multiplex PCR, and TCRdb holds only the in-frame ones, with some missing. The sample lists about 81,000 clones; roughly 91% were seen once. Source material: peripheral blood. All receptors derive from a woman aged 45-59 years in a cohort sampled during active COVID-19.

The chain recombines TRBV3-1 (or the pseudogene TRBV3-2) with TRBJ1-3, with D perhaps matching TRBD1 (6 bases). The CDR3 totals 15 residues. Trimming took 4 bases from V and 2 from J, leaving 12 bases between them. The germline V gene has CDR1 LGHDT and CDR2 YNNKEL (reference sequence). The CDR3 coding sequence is TGTGCCAGCAGCCCCCCCAGGGGCGCTGGAAACACCATATATTTT. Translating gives CASSPPRGAGNTIYF.

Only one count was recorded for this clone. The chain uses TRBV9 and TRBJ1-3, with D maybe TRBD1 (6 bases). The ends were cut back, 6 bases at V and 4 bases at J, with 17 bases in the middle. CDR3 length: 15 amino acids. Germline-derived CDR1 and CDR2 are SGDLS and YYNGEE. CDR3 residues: CASNPEGQSGNTIYF. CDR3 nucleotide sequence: TGTGCCAGCAACCCAGAGGGACAATCGGGAAACACCATATATTTT.

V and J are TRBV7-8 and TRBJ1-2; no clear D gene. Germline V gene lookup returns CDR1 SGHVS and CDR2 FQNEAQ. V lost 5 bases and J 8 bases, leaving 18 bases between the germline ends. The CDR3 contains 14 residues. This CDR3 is CASSPIEGLDGYTF. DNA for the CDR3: TGTGCCAGCAGCCCTATCGAGGGATTGGACGGCTACACCTTC.

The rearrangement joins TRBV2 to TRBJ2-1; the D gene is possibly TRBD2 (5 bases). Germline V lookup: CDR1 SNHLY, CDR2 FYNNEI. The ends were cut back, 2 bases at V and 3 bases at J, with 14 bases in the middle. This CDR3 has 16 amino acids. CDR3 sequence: CASSEFGLANYNEQFF. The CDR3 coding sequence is TGTGCCAGCAGTGAATTTGGTCTAGCTAACTACAATGAGCAGTTCTTC. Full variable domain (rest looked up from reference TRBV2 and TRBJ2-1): EPEVTQTPSHQVTQMGQEVILRCVPISNHLYFYWYRQILGQKVEFLVSFYNNEISEKSEIFDDQFSVERPDGSNFTLKIRSTKLEDSAMYFCASSEFGLANYNEQFFGPGTRLTVL.

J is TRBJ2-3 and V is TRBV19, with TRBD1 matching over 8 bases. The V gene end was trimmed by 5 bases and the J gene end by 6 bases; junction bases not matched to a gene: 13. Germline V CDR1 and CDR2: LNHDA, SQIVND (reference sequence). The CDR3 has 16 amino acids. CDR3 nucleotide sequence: TGTGCCAGTAGTGGCTCAAGGGGGACAGGAAGGGATACGCAGTATTTT. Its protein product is CASSGSRGTGRDTQYF.

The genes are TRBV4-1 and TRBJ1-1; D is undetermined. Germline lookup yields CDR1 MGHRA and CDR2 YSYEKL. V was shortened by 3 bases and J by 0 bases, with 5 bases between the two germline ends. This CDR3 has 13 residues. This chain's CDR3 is CASSHRLNTEAFF. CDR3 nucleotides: TGCGCCAGCAGCCACAGGTTGAACACTGAAGCTTTCTTT.

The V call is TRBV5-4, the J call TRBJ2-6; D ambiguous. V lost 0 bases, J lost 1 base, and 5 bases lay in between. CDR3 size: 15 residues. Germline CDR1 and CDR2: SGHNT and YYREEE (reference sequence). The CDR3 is CASSLGPSGANVLTF. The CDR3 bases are TGTGCCAGCAGCTTGGGGCCATCTGGGGCCAACGTCCTGACTTTC.